The rows below give T cell receptor beta chains drawn from one sample of a study of glioma-infiltrating T cells. TCRdb fed the multiplex PCR reads into MiXCR, producing one record per CDR3 protein. The sample shows around 99,000 distinct CDR3 sequences, around a quarter of them seen only once. The sample consisted of glioma tissue, nonneoplastic brain tissue, or PBMCs (not recorded which). The receptors originated from a human donor with low-grade glioma or glioblastoma, undergoing nonglioma brain surgery, or in good health (not recorded which). CDR3s include the opening cysteine and the closing phenylalanine or tryptophan. D genes are given only for firm matches. A clone size is listed for some rows: how often the clone was seen (once, few, many), or a class if it is expanded.

CDR3 length	V gene	D gene	clone size	J gene	CDR3 protein	CDR3 DNA
14	TRBV13	.	.	TRBJ1-5	CASSLGRANQPQHF	TGTGCCAGCAGCTTAGGGAGGGCCAATCAGCCCCAGCATTTT
14	TRBV12-3/TRBV12-4	TRBD1	few	TRBJ2-7	CASSLDRVTYEQYF	TGTGCCAGCAGTTTGGACAGGGTTACCTACGAGCAGTACTTC
12	TRBV29-1	.	many	TRBJ2-3	CSAKRGTDTQYF	TGCAGCGCCAAGCGGGGCACAGATACGCAGTATTTT
15	TRBV7-9	TRBD1	many	TRBJ1-5	CASSSTGLANQPQHF	TGTGCCAGCAGCTCGACAGGGCTAGCCAATCAGCCCCAGCATTTT
16	TRBV28	TRBD1	many	TRBJ2-7	CASSPGTGGQSYEQYF	TGTGCCAGCAGTCCAGGGACAGGGGGCCAGTCCTACGAGCAGTACTTC
16	TRBV6-2/TRBV6-3	TRBD2	.	TRBJ2-5	CASSYRLAGGDETQYF	TGTGCCAGCAGTTACCGCCTAGCGGGGGGCGACGAGACCCAGTACTTC
15	TRBV2	.	many	TRBJ1-3	CASSEWGISGNTIYF	TGTGCCAGCAGTGAATGGGGTATCTCTGGAAACACCATATATTTT
12	TRBV29-1	.	many	TRBJ1-4	CSVEQVGEKLFF	TGCAGCGTTGAACAGGTTGGGGAAAAACTGTTTTTT
12	TRBV28	.	few	TRBJ2-7	CASSFFGYEQHF	TGTGCCAGCAGTTTCTTCGGATACGAGCAGCACTTC
12	TRBV5-1	.	many	TRBJ1-2	CASSLARDGYTF	TGCGCCAGCAGCTTGGCCAGGGATGGCTACACCTTC
10	TRBV28	.	many	TRBJ2-7	CASSLYEQYF	TGTGCCAGCAGTTTATACGAGCAGTACTTC
14	TRBV20-1	.	.	TRBJ1-1	CSARSDRVNTEAFF	TGCAGTGCTAGGTCCGATCGGGTAAACACTGAAGCTTTCTTT
13	TRBV6-2/TRBV6-3	TRBD1	many	TRBJ1-1	CASSYGQGTEAFF	TGTGCCAGCAGTTATGGACAGGGCACTGAAGCTTTCTTT
14	TRBV9	.	many	TRBJ1-5	CASSDSQGLQPQHF	TGTGCCAGCAGCGACTCACAGGGACTTCAGCCCCAGCATTTT
17	TRBV20-1	.	many	TRBJ1-5	CSASSPRGGGGNQPQHF	TGCAGTGCTAGCAGCCCCCGTGGGGGCGGAGGCAATCAGCCCCAGCATTTT
12	TRBV30	.	many	TRBJ1-1	CAFLGDGTEAFF	TGTGCCTTTCTAGGGGATGGCACTGAAGCTTTCTTT
15	TRBV7-3	.	many	TRBJ2-7	CASSLTSANSYEQYF	TGTGCCAGCAGCTTAACGTCGGCCAACAGCTACGAGCAGTACTTC
13	TRBV20-1	TRBD2	.	TRBJ2-7	CSVSGRARYEQYF	TGCAGTGTTAGCGGGAGGGCCCGGTACGAGCAGTACTTC
11	TRBV7-2	.	many	TRBJ2-1	CASTYGLQQFF	TGTGCCAGCACCTACGGCCTCCAGCAGTTCTTC
15	TRBV28	.	many	TRBJ2-1	CASSTSPTRRYEQFF	TGTGCCAGCAGTACCTCCCCGACTAGAAGATATGAGCAGTTCTTC
12	TRBV11-2	.	.	TRBJ2-7	CASSFGAAFQYF	TGTGCCAGCAGCTTCGGGGCGGCATTCCAGTACTTC
15	TRBV7-6	.	many	TRBJ2-5	CASSLGWGTQETQYF	TGTGCCAGCAGCTTAGGCTGGGGGACCCAAGAGACCCAGTACTTC
15	TRBV5-5	.	few	TRBJ1-4	CASSSDGRALGKLFF	TGTGCCAGCAGCTCCGACGGCCGGGCCCTTGGAAAACTGTTTTTT
18	TRBV6-1	TRBD1	many	TRBJ2-7	CASSRVPGQRLVGHEQYF	TGTGCCAGCAGTAGGGTACCGGGACAGCGTTTAGTGGGTCACGAGCAGTACTTC
15	TRBV29-1	TRBD1	many	TRBJ2-7	CSATLYRGVAYEQYF	TGCAGCGCGACCCTATACAGGGGAGTAGCCTACGAGCAGTACTTC
15	TRBV20-1	.	many	TRBJ1-5	CSLRGGPLRNQPQHF	TGCAGTCTCCGCGGGGGCCCCCTGCGCAATCAGCCCCAGCATTTT
13	TRBV29-1	.	.	TRBJ2-7	CSVGVLSSYEQYF	TGCAGCGTGGGAGTCCTTAGCTCCTACGAGCAGTACTTC
16	TRBV7-2	TRBD1	many	TRBJ1-3	CASSPEDRLSGNTIYF	TGTGCCAGCAGCCCCGAGGACAGGCTCTCTGGAAACACCATATATTTT
16	TRBV11-2	TRBD2	.	TRBJ2-1	CASRRPGLAGHNEQFF	TGTGCCAGCAGGCGTCCGGGACTAGCGGGACACAATGAGCAGTTCTTC
13	TRBV24-1	.	many	TRBJ1-1	CATRGTGNTEAFF	TGTGCCACTAGGGGCACAGGGAACACTGAAGCTTTCTTT
14	TRBV29-1	TRBD2	.	TRBJ2-1	CSVVPSGWSYEQFF	TGCAGCGTTGTGCCTAGCGGGTGGTCTTATGAGCAGTTCTTC
14	TRBV20-1	.	many	TRBJ2-3	CSASRGASTDTQYF	TGCAGTGCTAGCCGGGGGGCTAGCACAGATACGCAGTATTTT
14	TRBV6-1	TRBD1	.	TRBJ2-1	CASSRPGQFYEQFF	TGTGCCAGCAGTCGCCCGGGACAGTTCTATGAGCAGTTCTTC
15	TRBV29-1	.	many	TRBJ2-1	CSVEKWIGDYNEQFF	TGCAGCGTTGAAAAGTGGATAGGGGATTACAATGAGCAGTTCTTC
16	TRBV27	TRBD1	many	TRBJ1-6	CASSLISTGSNSPLHF	TGTGCCAGCAGTTTAATCTCGACAGGGTCCAATTCACCCCTCCACTTT
16	TRBV6-2/TRBV6-3	TRBD1	.	TRBJ2-7	CASSSARQGYNYEQYF	TGTGCCAGCAGTTCCGCCCGACAGGGGTATAACTACGAGCAGTACTTC
17	TRBV7-3	TRBD2	.	TRBJ2-1	CASSLKASGSLYNEQFF	TGTGCCAGCAGCTTAAAGGCTAGCGGGAGCCTCTACAATGAGCAGTTCTTC
15	TRBV6-1	TRBD2	many	TRBJ2-1	CATTLAGATYNEQFF	TGTGCCACCACACTAGCGGGAGCAACCTACAATGAGCAGTTCTTC
14	TRBV28	.	many	TRBJ1-5	CASSTPVRAQPQHF	TGTGCCAGCAGTACGCCCGTCAGGGCGCAGCCCCAGCATTTT
14	TRBV4-3	.	.	TRBJ2-4	CASSQERAQNIQYF	TGCGCCAGCAGCCAAGAGAGGGCTCAAAACATTCAGTACTTC
17	TRBV19	TRBD2	few	TRBJ2-3	CASRSVMSSGSTDTQYF	TGTGCCAGTCGTTCGGTGATGTCTAGCGGGAGCACAGATACGCAGTATTTT